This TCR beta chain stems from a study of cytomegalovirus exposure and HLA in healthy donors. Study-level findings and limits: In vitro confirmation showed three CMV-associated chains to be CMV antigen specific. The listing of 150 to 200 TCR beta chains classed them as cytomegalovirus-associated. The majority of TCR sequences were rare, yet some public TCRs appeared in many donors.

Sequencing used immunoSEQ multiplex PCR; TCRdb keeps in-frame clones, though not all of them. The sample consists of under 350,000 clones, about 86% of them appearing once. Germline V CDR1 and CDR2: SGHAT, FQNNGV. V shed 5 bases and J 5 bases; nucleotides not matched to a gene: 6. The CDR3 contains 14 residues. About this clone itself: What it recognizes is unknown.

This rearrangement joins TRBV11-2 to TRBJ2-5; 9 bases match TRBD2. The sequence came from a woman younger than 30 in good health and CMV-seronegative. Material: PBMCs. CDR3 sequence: CASSPTTSGETQYF. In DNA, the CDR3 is TGTGCCAGCAGCCCCACAACTAGCGGGGAGACCCAGTACTTC. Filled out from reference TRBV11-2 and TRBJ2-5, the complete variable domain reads EAGVAQSPRYKIIEKRQSVAFWCNPISGHATLYWYQQILGQGPKLLIQFQNNGVVDDSQLPKDRFSAERLKGVDSTLKIQPAKLEDSAVYLCASSPTTSGETQYFGPGTRLLVL.